The entry below describes one T cell receptor (beta chain). Its antigen is unidentified. Tagging with unique molecular identifiers was applied to individual cDNA molecules. MiXCR, run by TCRdb on the 5' RACE reads, gives a single entry per CDR3 protein. Among 100,000 to 130,000 distinct CDR3 sequences, 11% were seen once, and the ten largest hold roughly 8%. The CDR3 has 16 amino acids. With 5 bases clipped from V and 0 bases from J, the junction kept 7 bases outside the gene matches. Germline assignment: CDR1 MNHEY and CDR2 SVGAGI. These data are taken from a study of early T cells in non-severe SARS-CoV-2 infection. Study-wide background: Unsorted whole-blood RNA was sequenced in bulk, leaving chains unpaired. Study-wide points: Comparison of clonotypes with VDJdb favored anti-spike CD8 responses while missing private and CD4 specificities.

The receptor was derived from an adult who was a healthcare worker with PCR-confirmed SARS-CoV-2 infection or an uninfected control (not recorded which). V usage is TRBV6-5 and J usage is TRBJ2-5; 9 bases map to TRBD2. Sequencing used whole blood. This CDR3 reads CASSDLAGRYQETQYF. In nucleotides, the CDR3 is TGTGCCAGCAGTGACCTAGCGGGGAGGTACCAAGAGACCCAGTACTTC.